A single sample gave rise to the 2 T cell receptor beta chains below, sequenced in a study of T cells expressing NK-cell markers. TCRdb processed the 5' RACE reads again and assigns one entry to each CDR3 protein, with no DNA. Found here are roughly 350,000 distinct CDR3 sequences; the top ten clones hold under 6.5%. Sample: blood T cells: a sorted CD56 or NKG2C T cell subset, CD4+ or CD8+ T cells, or bulk PBMC T cells (not recorded which). The receptors shown here come from a man between 18 and 69 years old in good health.

This rearrangement joins TRBV7-9 to TRBJ2-7; lacking DNA, the TRBD1 call made by TCRdb goes unchecked. From germline, CDR1 is SEHNR and CDR2 FQNEAQ (reference sequence). CDR3 length: 15 residues. The CDR3 is CASSPQGGASYEQYF.

The chain has TRBV6-6 and TRBJ2-7; TCRdb designates TRBD1, a call that cannot be tested without DNA. Germline V lookup: CDR1 MNHNY, CDR2 SVGAGI (reference sequence). CDR3 length: 13 residues. The chain's CDR3 is CASSLQGFHEQYF.